This T cell receptor beta chain comes out of a study of shared clonotypes between healthy human individuals (TCRdb year 2020). Background on the whole study: The cohort included a few men and two women between 18 and 49 years of age. Libraries were prepared and TCR repertoires were sequenced by different laboratories using diverse techniques, in order to increase sequencing depth and limit assay-specific biases. For each donor, CD4 naive and CD4 memory were each given three plates, CD8 naive was given two plates, and CD8 memory was given one plate. The study deeply sequenced blood TCR repertoires of several healthy adults to estimate repertoire size and the extent of clonotype sharing between individuals. Per donor, leukapheresis produced somewhere between about 0.85 and 8.9 billion PBMCs.

Healthy HIV-negative adults with no recently reported acute infections or vaccinations were included as donors. Every donor was a Caucasian adult residing in Nashville, Tennessee, USA. CD4+ T cells were enriched by magnetic negative selection; naive cells were then positively selected on CD45RA, and the negative fraction formed the memory subset. Blood was collected by leukapheresis, and PBMCs were isolated by Ficoll-Histopaque density gradient centrifugation and then cryopreserved in liquid nitrogen vapor phase. Analytical flow cytometry was used to check the purity and quantity of each magnetically sorted T cell population. Genomic DNA was isolated from every sorted fraction and measured by UV absorbance on a Nanodrop 2000c. As regards this clone: It lacks a known antigen. Base qualities were left out, and no much larger clone turns up one base away.

Using the deep immunoSEQ assay, TCR CDR3 regions were amplified from genomic DNA by multiplex PCR. Extracted genomic DNA from each cell subset was distributed evenly across all wells of several immunoSEQ 96-well plates, and each plate was treated as a replicate. For sorted subsets, each replicate PCR was loaded with about 0.2 ug genomic DNA, equivalent to 30,000 or so T cell genomes. Purified libraries were measured with a Qubit 3.0 fluorometer, size-checked on a Bioanalyzer 2100, and measured again with the KAPA Library Quantification kit. A separate single-read 150-cycle Illumina NextSeq 550 flow cell was used to sequence each immunoSEQ 96-well plate. Regarding the original processing steps: Because the immunoSEQ output held only junctional sequences and lacked quality scores, the filtering could not match the filtering applied to full-length reads. To assign V/J genes and CDR3, sequences were annotated against IMGT germline references using PyIR, a Python wrapper for IgBLAST v1.9. Reads were filtered out if the reads had weak V/J assignments (E-value above 1e-6), no CDR3, stop codons, out-of-frame junctions, or ambiguous translated residues. A V3J clonotype was defined by an identical inferred V gene, J gene, and CDR3 amino acid sequence. The percentage overlap between two repertoires was calculated by dividing the number of shared unique clonotypes by the size of the smaller repertoire. RTK rarefaction, the Chao1 estimator, and Recon v2.1 estimates of unobserved clonotypes were used to assess repertoire richness. For all TCRbeta clonotypes obtained by the gDNA method from a handful of donors, generation probabilities were computed with OLGA. TCRdb provides this immuneACCESS table in a form limited to in-frame rearrangements. Some clones are lacking; in checked studies, under half of them reflect an unresolved V gene, and why the rest are absent is not known. For V, J and clone size, that table is used; D and trimming come from the DNA. Counted in this sample were about 2,500,000 clones; roughly nine tenths of them appeared once. Clones ranked in the top ten supply about 0.13% of the sample.

Reading the germline V gene gives CDR1 SGHTA and CDR2 FQGTGA. V was cut back by 5 bases and J by 0 bases, leaving a gap of 17 bases between them. The CDR3 numbers 16 residues from cysteine through phenylalanine. The only DNA kept is the CDR3, 48 bases in frame from the first base. Broad study findings and their caveats: Pairwise subsampling led to the expectation that sequencing depth would affect the degree of clonotype sharing among donors. Incomplete sequencing was indicated by rarefaction of sorted-subset datasets, despite the large sequencing depth. Larger estimated clonotype richness was generally found for naive subsets than for memory subsets. Sampling was limited to blood, and TCR repertoires in tissue likely differ from TCR repertoires in blood. Sharing across several donors was observed for approximately 4.6% of naive CD4, under 4% of naive CD8, about 2.5% of memory CD4, and around 0.4% of memory CD8 clonotypes. The genetic and exposure-history diversity represented was limited by the small number of donors. Compared with non-shared clonotypes, the clonotypes found in all four sorted-subset donors had higher generation probabilities.

In this chain, TRBV7-3 is recombined with TRBJ2-7; the D segment cannot be called with confidence. This receptor was identified in a man younger than 30 in good health. The specimen was naive CD4+ T cells sorted from blood. The sample's cell subset or site label, decoded: CD45RA+ positively selected. CDR3 sequence: CASSPGPSTSSYEQYF. The DNA sequence is TGTGCCAGCAGCCCAGGACCGTCGACAAGCTCCTACGAGCAGTACTTC.